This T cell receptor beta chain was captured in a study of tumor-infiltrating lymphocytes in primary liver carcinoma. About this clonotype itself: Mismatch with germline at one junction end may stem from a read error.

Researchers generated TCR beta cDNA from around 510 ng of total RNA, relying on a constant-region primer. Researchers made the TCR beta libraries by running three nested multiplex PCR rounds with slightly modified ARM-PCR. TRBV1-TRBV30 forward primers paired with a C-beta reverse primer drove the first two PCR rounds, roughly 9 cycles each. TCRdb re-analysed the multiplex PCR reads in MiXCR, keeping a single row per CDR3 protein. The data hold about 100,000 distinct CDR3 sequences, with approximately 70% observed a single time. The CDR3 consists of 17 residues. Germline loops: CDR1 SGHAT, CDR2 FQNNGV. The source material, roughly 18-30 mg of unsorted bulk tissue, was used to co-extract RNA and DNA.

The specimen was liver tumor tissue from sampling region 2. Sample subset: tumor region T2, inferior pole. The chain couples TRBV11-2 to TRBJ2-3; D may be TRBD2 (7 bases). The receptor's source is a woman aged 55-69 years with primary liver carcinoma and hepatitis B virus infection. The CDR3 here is CASSLGGLTCTSDTQYF. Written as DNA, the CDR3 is TGCGCCAGCAGCTTAGGGGGACTAACGTGCACGTCAGATACCCAGTATTTT.